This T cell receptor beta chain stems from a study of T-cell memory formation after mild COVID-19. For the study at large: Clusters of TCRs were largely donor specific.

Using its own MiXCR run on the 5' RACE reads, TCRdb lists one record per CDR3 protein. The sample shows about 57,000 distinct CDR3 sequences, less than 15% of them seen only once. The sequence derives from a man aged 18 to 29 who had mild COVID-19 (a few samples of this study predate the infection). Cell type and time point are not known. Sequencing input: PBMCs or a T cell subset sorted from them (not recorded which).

CDR3 in amino acids: CAITNELTGPGELFF. For the CDR3, the DNA is TGTGCCATCACTAACGAACTGACAGGTCCCGGGGAGCTGTTTTTT. The chain is built from TRBV10-3 and TRBJ2-2; weak D call: TRBD1 (6 bases). V was clipped by 7 bases and J by 6 bases, with 18 bases between them. Germline-derived CDR1 and CDR2 are ENHRY and SYGVKD. The length of the CDR3 is 15 residues.